These 11 T cell receptor beta chains were all obtained from the same sample, sequenced in a study of response to subunit inactivated influenza vaccine. TCRdb analysed the RT-PCR reads with MiXCR anew, one entry per CDR3 protein. The sample lists hundreds of thousands of distinct CDR3 sequences, 10% to 15% occurring once. This specimen consisted of PBMCs from blood, obtained on the day of vaccination. These receptors originate from a man aged 50 to 60 who received an inactivated influenza vaccine.

This clonotype was seen at least ten times. DNA of the CDR3: TGTGCCAGCCAACCACCCGCCCGGACCGGGGAGCTGTTTTTT. It specifies CASQPPARTGELFF. This chain joins TRBV3-1 and TRBJ2-2; D not certain. The CDR3 runs 14 residues. Germline V gives CDR1 LGHDT, CDR2 YNNKEL (reference sequence). V lost 8 bases to trimming and J lost 5 bases, with 15 bases between them.

This clonotype was seen repeatedly, ten times or more. This chain joins TRBV28 and TRBJ2-1, with 10 bases fitting TRBD2. V shed 7 bases and J 0 bases; nucleotides not matched to a gene: 15. The CDR3 is 19 residues long. In germline, CDR1 is MDHEN, CDR2 SYDVKM. CDR3 amino acids: CASTLGVAGGLSSYNEQFF. The CDR3 DNA sequence: TGTGCCAGCACTCTCGGGGTAGCGGGGGGTCTTAGCTCCTACAATGAGCAGTTCTTC.

This clonotype was counted ten times or more. The genes are TRBV3-1 and TRBJ2-1, with D unresolved. This CDR3 has 12 residues. Germline V gene sequence: CDR1 LGHDT, CDR2 YNNKEL (reference sequence). V was shortened by 3 bases and J by 7 bases, with 7 bases between the two germline ends. The CDR3 DNA sequence: TGTGCCAGCAGCCAGATCCGGAATGAGCAGTTCTTC. Translated: CASSQIRNEQFF.

J is TRBJ2-5 and V is TRBV28; 11 bases fit TRBD2. This CDR3 is built from 18 residues. J was trimmed by 2 bases and V by 2 bases; bases with no gene match: 10. The germline CDR1 and CDR2 sequences are MDHEN and SYDVKM. The CDR3 spells CASSLIPSGGFRQETQYF. The CDR3 region has the DNA TGTGCCAGCAGTTTAATCCCTAGCGGGGGGTTTCGGCAAGAGACCCAGTACTTC.

The chain links TRBV20-1 to TRBJ2-5; possibly TRBD2 for D (6 bases). Germline loops: CDR1 DFQATT, CDR2 SNEGSKA (reference sequence). The CDR3 has 14 amino acids. Trimming took off 6 bases at V and 0 bases at J, with 14 bases between the two ends. The CDR3 coding sequence is TGCAGTGCGAGATCCGGGACTCACCAAGAGACCCAGTACTTC. This gives the protein CSARSGTHQETQYF.

CDR3 residues: CASSLASGSHNEQFF. The CDR3, as DNA: TGTGCCAGCAGCTTGGCTAGCGGGAGCCACAATGAGCAGTTCTTC. The chain combines TRBV7-9 with TRBJ2-1; 10 nucleotides align to TRBD2. There are 15 residues in the CDR3. V was pared by 3 bases and J by 5 bases, with 4 bases of the junction left unmatched. Germline CDR1 reads SEHNR; CDR2 reads FQNEAQ (reference sequence).

The chain links TRBV10-1 to TRBJ2-3; 7 bases fit TRBD2. This CDR3 has 14 residues. V lost 8 bases and J lost 2; bases outside the gene matches: 7. Germline V gives CDR1 WNHNN, CDR2 SYGVQD (reference sequence). The CDR3 DNA sequence: TGCGCCAGCGGGCCGGGACTACCCACAGATACGCAGTATTTT. Amino acid sequence: CASGPGLPTDTQYF.

There are a few counts of this clonotype. The V call is TRBV7-9, the J call TRBJ2-3; no clear D. CDR3 size: 13 residues. The V gene's germline CDR1 is SEHNR and CDR2 FQNEAQ (reference sequence). V lost 5 bases to trimming and J lost 4 bases, with 10 bases between them. The CDR3 is CASSTSRPDTQYF. CDR3 DNA: TGTGCCAGCAGCACCAGTCGTCCAGATACGCAGTATTTT. The whole variable domain, remainder taken from reference TRBV7-9 and TRBJ2-3, is DTGVSQNPRHKITKRGQNVTFRCDPISEHNRLYWYRQTLGQGPEFLTYFQNEAQLEKSRLLSDRFSAERPKGSFSTLEIQRTEQGDSAMYLCASSTSRPDTQYFGPGTRLTVL.

This clonotype was seen only a few times. The CDR3 DNA reads as TGTGCCAGCAGTACCACAACATACAGGGGATCGTCTGAGCAGTTCTTC. This translates into CASSTTTYRGSSEQFF. V usage is TRBV6-2 or TRBV6-3 and J usage is TRBJ2-1; 7 bases are shared with TRBD1. In germline, CDR1 is MNHEY, CDR2 SVGEGT. The CDR3 spans 16 residues. Trimming at V came to 5 bases and at J to 9 bases, leaving 16 bases not matched to a gene.

The J gene is TRBJ2-7, the V gene TRBV20-1, with no clear D. The CDR3 consists of 13 residues. Germline V lookup: CDR1 DFQATT, CDR2 SNEGSKA (reference sequence). V lost 6 bases and J lost 2, with 14 bases in between. The CDR3 loop reads CSARTVETYEQYF. Here the CDR3 DNA reads TGCAGTGCCCGGACGGTGGAAACCTACGAGCAGTACTTC.

This clonotype was seen a single time. This chain joins TRBV12-3 or TRBV12-4 and TRBJ2-1, with 13 bases that match TRBD2. V was clipped by 6 bases and J by 9 bases; unmatched bases: 2. The CDR3 totals 13 residues. The CDR3 nucleotides read TGTGCCAGCAGGCGGACTAGCGGGGGTGAGCAGTTCTTC. It specifies CASRRTSGGEQFF.